This T cell receptor (beta chain) is drawn from a study of T-cell reconstitution after alpha-beta-depleted transplantation in children. CDR3 length equals 13 residues. Germline values: CDR1 SEHNR, CDR2 FQNEAQ (reference sequence). V was clipped by 10 bases and J by 6 bases; unmatched bases: 5. There are many counts of this clonotype. Unique molecular identifiers were incorporated when the TCRbeta library was constructed. TCRdb independently ran MiXCR on the PCR reads; one entry per CDR3 protein. Of approximately 240,000 distinct CDR3 sequences listed, around 9.7% were seen once; the top ten hold about 5%.

This chain uses TRBV7-9 with TRBJ2-1; TRBD2 matches at 11 bases. The sequence was collected from a human donor who donated a stem cell graft to a child with SCID. Here the sequenced sample was PBMCs from the stem cell graft donor, taken from the stem cell graft. The CDR3 is CAILAGAVNEQFF. CDR3 in DNA: TGTGCCATACTAGCGGGGGCCGTCAATGAGCAGTTCTTC.